A selection of T cell receptor beta chains follows, all from one sample in a study of blood T cells in healthy people across ages. TCRdb reprocessed the 5' RACE reads via MiXCR and lists one record per CDR3 protein. This sample yields 650,000 to 1,000,000 distinct CDR3 sequences, of which 36% are seen a single time; 13% belongs to the top ten. The source material was blood. These receptors all come from a young man in good health. Each CDR3 is given with its conserved first and last residue. The D gene is left open where the match is weak. Not every row has a clone size; where given, it reads once, few, many or a size class.

d_gene,v_gene,abundance,j_gene,CDR3nt,CDR3aa
-,TRBV12-3/TRBV12-4,-,TRBJ2-7,TGTGCCAGCAGTTTTTCACGGGGTAATGAGCAGTACTTC,CASSFSRGNEQYF
TRBD1,TRBV12-3/TRBV12-4,-,TRBJ2-4,TGTGCCGGCAGTGCCGGGACAGGGGCTACCTTAGCCAAAAACATTCAGTACTTC,CAGSAGTGATLAKNIQYF
TRBD2,TRBV7-2,-,TRBJ2-5,TGTGCCAACAGCTCGACGGGACTAGCGGCGCAAGAGACCCAGTACTTC,CANSSTGLAAQETQYF
TRBD1,TRBV15,few,TRBJ2-5,TGTGCCACCATTTCGGACAGGGGTTACAATGAGCAGTACTTC,CATISDRGYNEQYF
-,TRBV21-1,many,TRBJ2-1,TGTGCCAGCAGCAAAGAGTATCGACGGGGGGGCGGGTACAATGAGCAGTTCTTC,CASSKEYRRGGGYNEQFF
-,TRBV7-9,-,TRBJ2-1,TGTGCCAGCAGCTTTTCAGGGGGGAGCAATGAGCAGTTCTTC,CASSFSGGSNEQFF
TRBD1,TRBV7-9,-,TRBJ1-1,TGTGCCAGCAGCCCGGGACAGGGAGGTCTGGCTGAAGCTTTCTTT,CASSPGQGGLAEAFF
TRBD2,TRBV29-1,once,TRBJ2-1,TGCGGCGTTGAATTGCCTAGCGGGGGGGTAGTCAATGAGCAGTTCTTC,CGVELPSGGVVNEQFF
-,TRBV30,few,TRBJ1-6,TGTGCCTGGAGTGCCGTAAGCGATTCACCCCTCCACTTT,CAWSAVSDSPLHF
-,TRBV5-1,-,TRBJ2-3,TGCGCCAGCAGCCGGGATGCGCGGGGAACAGATGCGCAGTATTTT,CASSRDARGTDAQYF
-,TRBV12-3/TRBV12-4,many,TRBJ1-5,TGTGCCAGCAGTACTCAACCACCGAAGGGACAGCCCCAGCATTTT,CASSTQPPKGQPQHF
-,TRBV11-2,once,TRBJ1-1,TGTGCCAGCAGCATGGGGGGTGCATCGAACACTGAAGCTTTCTTT,CASSMGGASNTEAFF
-,TRBV5-6,few,TRBJ1-1,TGTGCCAGCAGCTTACAGGCTGAAGCTTTCTTT,CASSLQAEAFF
-,TRBV5-1,-,TRBJ2-7,TGCGCCAGCAGGGAGGGTGGTAACTCCTACGAGCAGTACTTC,CASREGGNSYEQYF
-,TRBV6-2/TRBV6-3,-,TRBJ2-7,TGTGCCAGCAGTTACGGACAGACCTCCTACGAGCAGTACTTC,CASSYGQTSYEQYF
TRBD2,TRBV4-3,-,TRBJ2-5,TGCGCCAGCAGCCCGGGACTAGCGCCCGGAGGGGAGACCCAGTACTTC,CASSPGLAPGGETQYF
-,TRBV4-1,once,TRBJ2-7,TGCGCCAGCAGCCAAGTTGGCAGGGTGGATGAGCAGTACTTC,CASSQVGRVDEQYF
-,TRBV7-6,once,TRBJ2-3,TGTGCCAGCAGCCAGGGGGGGCCCCAACGGTCAGATACGCAGTATTTT,CASSQGGPQRSDTQYF